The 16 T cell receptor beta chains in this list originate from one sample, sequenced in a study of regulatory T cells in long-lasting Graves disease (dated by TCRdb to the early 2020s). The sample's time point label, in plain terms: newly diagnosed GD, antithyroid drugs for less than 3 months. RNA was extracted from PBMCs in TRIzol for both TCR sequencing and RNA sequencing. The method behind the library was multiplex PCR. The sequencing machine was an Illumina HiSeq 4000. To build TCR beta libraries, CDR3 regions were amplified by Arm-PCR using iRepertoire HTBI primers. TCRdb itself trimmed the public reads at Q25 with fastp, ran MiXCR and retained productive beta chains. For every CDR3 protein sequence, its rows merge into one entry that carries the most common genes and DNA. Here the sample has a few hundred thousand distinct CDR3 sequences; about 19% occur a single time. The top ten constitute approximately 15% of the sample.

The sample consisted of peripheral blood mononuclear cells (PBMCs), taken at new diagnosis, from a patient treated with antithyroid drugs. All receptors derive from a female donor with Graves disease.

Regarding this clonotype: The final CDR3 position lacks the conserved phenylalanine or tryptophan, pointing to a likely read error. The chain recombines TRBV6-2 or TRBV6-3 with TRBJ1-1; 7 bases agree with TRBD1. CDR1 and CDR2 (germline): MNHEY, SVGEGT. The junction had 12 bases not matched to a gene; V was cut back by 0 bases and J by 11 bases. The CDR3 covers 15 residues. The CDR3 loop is CASSYSNTGVMDAFL. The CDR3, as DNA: TGTGCCAGCAGTTACTCAAATACAGGGGTGATGGATGCTTTCCTT.

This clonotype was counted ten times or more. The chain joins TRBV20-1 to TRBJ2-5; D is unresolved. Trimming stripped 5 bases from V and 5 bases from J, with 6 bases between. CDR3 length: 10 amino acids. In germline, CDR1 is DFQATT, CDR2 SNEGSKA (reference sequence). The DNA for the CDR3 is TGCAGTGCTCCCCGGGAGACCCAGTACTTC. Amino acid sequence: CSAPRETQYF.

CDR3 sequence reads: CASSRRNNQPQHF. The CDR3, as DNA: TGTGCCAGCAGCCGACGGAACAATCAGCCCCAGCATTTT. This chain uses TRBV5-6 with TRBJ1-5; the D is unclear. CDR1 is SGHDT and CDR2 is YYEEEE in the germline V gene. Trimming shortened V by 4 bases and J by 3 bases, and 8 bases separated the two germline ends. CDR3 size: 13 residues.

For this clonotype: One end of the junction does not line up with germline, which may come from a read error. The CDR3 spells CPSSLGPSYEQYF. The DNA for the CDR3 is TGTCCCAGCAGCTTAGGGCCGAGCTACGAGCAGTACTTC. The chain carries TRBV11-2 and TRBJ2-7; D is uncertain. The CDR3 is 13 amino acids. The germline CDR1 and CDR2 sequences are SGHAT and FQNNGV.

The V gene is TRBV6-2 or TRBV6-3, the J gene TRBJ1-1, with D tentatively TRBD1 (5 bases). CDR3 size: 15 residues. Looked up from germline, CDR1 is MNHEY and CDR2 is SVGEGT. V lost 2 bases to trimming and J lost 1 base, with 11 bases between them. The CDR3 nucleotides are TGTGCCAGCAGTTACGGAGCAGGGAGGAACACTGAAGCTTTCTTT. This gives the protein CASSYGAGRNTEAFF.

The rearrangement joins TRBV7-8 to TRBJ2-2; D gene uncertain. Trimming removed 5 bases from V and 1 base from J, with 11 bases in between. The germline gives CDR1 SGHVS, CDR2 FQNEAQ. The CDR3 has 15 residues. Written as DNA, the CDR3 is TGTGCCAGCAGCCGAAGGGATCTGAACACCGGGGAGCTGTTTTTT. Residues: CASSRRDLNTGELFF.

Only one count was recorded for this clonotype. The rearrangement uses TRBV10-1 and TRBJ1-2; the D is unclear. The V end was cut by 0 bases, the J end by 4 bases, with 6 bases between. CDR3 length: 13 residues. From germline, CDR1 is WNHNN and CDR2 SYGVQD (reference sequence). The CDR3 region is CASSESGGYGYTF. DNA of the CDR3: TGCGCCAGCAGTGAGTCCGGCGGCTATGGCTACACCTTC.

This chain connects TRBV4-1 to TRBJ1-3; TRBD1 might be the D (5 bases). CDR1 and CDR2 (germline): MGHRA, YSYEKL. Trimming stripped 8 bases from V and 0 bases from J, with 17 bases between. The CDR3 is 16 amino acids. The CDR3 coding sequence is TGCGCCAGCCTACCAGGGCAGTTTTACTCTGGAAACACCATATATTTT. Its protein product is CASLPGQFYSGNTIYF.

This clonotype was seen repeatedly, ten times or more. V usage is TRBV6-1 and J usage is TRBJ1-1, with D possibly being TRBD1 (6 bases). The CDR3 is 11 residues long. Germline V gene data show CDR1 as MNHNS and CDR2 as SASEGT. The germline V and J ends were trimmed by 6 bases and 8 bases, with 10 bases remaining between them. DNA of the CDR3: TGTGCCAGCAGCAGGGGATCCGAAGCTTTCTTT. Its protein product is CASSRGSEAFF.

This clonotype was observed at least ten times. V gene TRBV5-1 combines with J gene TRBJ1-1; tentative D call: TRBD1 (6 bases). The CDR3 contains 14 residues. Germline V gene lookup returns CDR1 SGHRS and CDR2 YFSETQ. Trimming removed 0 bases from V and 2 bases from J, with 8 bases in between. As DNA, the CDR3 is TGCGCCAGCAGCTTGGGGGGGCTAAACACTGAAGCTTTCTTT. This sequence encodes CASSLGGLNTEAFF.

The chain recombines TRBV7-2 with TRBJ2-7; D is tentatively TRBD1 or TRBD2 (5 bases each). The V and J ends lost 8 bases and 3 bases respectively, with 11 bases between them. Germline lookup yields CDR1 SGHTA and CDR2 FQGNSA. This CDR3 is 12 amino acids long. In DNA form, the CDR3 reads TGTGCCAGCGCATCTGGGGGCTACGAGCAGTACTTC. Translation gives CASASGGYEQYF. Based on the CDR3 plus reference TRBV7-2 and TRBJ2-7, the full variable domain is GAGVSQSPSNKVTEKGKDVELRCDPISGHTALYWYRQSLGQGLEFLIYFQGNSAPDKSGLPSDRFSAERTGGSVSTLTIQRTQQEDSAVYLCASASGGYEQYFGPGTRLTVT.

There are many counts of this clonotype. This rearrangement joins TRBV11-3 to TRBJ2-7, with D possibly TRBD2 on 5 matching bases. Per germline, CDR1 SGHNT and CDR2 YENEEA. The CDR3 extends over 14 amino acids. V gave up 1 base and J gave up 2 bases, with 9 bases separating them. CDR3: CASSLVPLAYEQYF. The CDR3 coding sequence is TGTGCCAGCAGCTTAGTACCACTAGCCTACGAGCAGTACTTC.

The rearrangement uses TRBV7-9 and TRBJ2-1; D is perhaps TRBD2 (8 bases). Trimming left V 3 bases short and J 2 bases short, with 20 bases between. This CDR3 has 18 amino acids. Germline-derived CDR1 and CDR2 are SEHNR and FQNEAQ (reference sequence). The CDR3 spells CASSLTGREAGAYNEQFF. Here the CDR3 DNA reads TGTGCCAGCAGCTTGACAGGGAGGGAAGCGGGAGCCTACAATGAGCAGTTCTTC.

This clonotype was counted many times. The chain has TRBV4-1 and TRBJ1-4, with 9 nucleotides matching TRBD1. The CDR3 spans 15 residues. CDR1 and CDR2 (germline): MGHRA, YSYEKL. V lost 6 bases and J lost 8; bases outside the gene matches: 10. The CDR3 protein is CASSFGDRVEEKLFF. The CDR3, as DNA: TGCGCCAGCAGTTTTGGGGACAGGGTGGAAGAAAAACTGTTTTTT.

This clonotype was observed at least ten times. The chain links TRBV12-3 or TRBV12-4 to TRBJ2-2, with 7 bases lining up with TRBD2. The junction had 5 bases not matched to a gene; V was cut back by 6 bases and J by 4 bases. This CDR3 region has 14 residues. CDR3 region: CASSVAGLTGELFF. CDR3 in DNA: TGTGCCAGCAGCGTAGCGGGTCTCACCGGGGAGCTGTTTTTT.

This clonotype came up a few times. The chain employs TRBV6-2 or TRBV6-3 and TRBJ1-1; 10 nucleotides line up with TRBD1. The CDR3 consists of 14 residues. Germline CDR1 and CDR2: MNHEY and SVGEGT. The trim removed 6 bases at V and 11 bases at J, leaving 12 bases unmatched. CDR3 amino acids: CASSHPPLGQGAFF. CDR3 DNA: TGTGCCAGCAGCCACCCTCCCTTGGGACAGGGGGCTTTCTTT.